The following is a TCR beta chain sequence with its context. Its matching antigen is unknown. This sample stems from a study of pediatric ulcerative colitis. Study results and limitations: A couple of patients had blood samples with substantially reduced template counts.

The diagnostic colonoscopy in ulcerative colitis patients preceded any immunosuppressive treatment. The CDR3 consists of 16 residues. Germline loops: CDR1 SGHDT, CDR2 YYEEEE. Trimming stripped 3 bases from V and 2 bases from J, with 17 bases between. Measured with immunoSEQ multiplex PCR; TCRdb has only the in-frame clones, and not every one. The sample includes tens of thousands of clones, around 80% seen only once; the top ten take roughly 5.2%. Sample: blood. The receptor comes from a boy aged 5-17 years with moderate ulcerative colitis. The V call is TRBV5-6, the J call TRBJ1-2; D is unresolved. The CDR3 sequence is CASSSPAEAGNYGYTF. DNA of the CDR3: TGTGCCAGCAGCTCCCCGGCGGAGGCAGGCAACTATGGCTACACCTTC.